These T cell receptor beta chains were read from a single sample in a study of siplizumab effects on memory and regulatory T cells. Clones were read by immunoSEQ multiplex PCR, and TCRdb kept only the in-frame ones, dropping some. This table has some 97,000 clones, 91% appearing once. Sequenced sample: CD4+ T cells sorted from blood. The receptors stem from a human donor in good health. Some clones in this sample may be carry-over from other donors' samples. CDR3s include the opening cysteine and the closing phenylalanine or tryptophan. D genes are given only for firm matches. Size tells how often a clone was seen (once, few, many) or the class of an expanded clone, and some rows leave it out.

V gene,D gene,J gene,clone size,CDR3 DNA,CDR3 protein
TRBV19,TRBD2,TRBJ2-1,few,TGTGCCAGTACCGCCGGTCGGGGGAGGGCCTCCTACAATGAGCAGTTCTTC,CASTAGRGRASYNEQFF
TRBV7-9,NA,TRBJ2-3,once,TGTGCCAGCAGCGTACAAACTAGCACAGATACGCAGTATTTT,CASSVQTSTDTQYF
TRBV29-1,NA,TRBJ2-5,NA,TGCAGCGTTGGCGGGCAGGTGGGGGAGACCCAGTACTTC,CSVGGQVGETQYF
TRBV19,TRBD2,TRBJ2-7,NA,TGTGCCAGTAGTCCTCCGGGACTAGCCTTCTACGAGCAGTACTTC,CASSPPGLAFYEQYF
TRBV7-2,NA,TRBJ2-1,NA,TGTGCCAGCACCCCCTACAATGAGCAGTTCTTC,CASTPYNEQFF
TRBV18,NA,TRBJ1-2,NA,TGTGCCAGCTCAAGGGACATCGCTACGGGCGGGACGTTAGGCTACACCTTC,CASSRDIATGGTLGYTF
TRBV7-9,NA,TRBJ2-5,NA,TGTGCCAGCAGCTTAGCCGGGGGCCAAGAGACCCAGTACTTC,CASSLAGGQETQYF
TRBV18,NA,TRBJ1-3,NA,TGTGCCAGCTCACCTACTGGGGGCAACTCTGGAAACACCATATATTTT,CASSPTGGNSGNTIYF
TRBV5-1,TRBD2,TRBJ2-3,NA,TGCGCCAGCAGCTTGGGCGGGAGACTCACAGATACGCAGTATTTT,CASSLGGRLTDTQYF
TRBV10-3,TRBD2,TRBJ2-1,NA,TGTGCCACCTCCGGGACTAGCGTCTTCTTC,CATSGTSVFF
TRBV6-5,TRBD2,TRBJ2-1,once,TGTGCCAGCAGTTCCACATTAGCGGGATGGAATGAGCAGTTCTTC,CASSSTLAGWNEQFF
TRBV11-3,NA,TRBJ2-1,NA,TGTGCCAGCAGCACCACCGGTAATGAGCAGTTCTTC,CASSTTGNEQFF
TRBV9,TRBD2,TRBJ2-7,NA,TGTGCCAGCAGCCCCTCCGTGACTAGCCGGAACTACGAGCAGTACTTC,CASSPSVTSRNYEQYF
TRBV18,NA,TRBJ1-2,NA,TGTGCCAGCTCACCAAGGGATGGCGGCTACACCTTC,CASSPRDGGYTF
TRBV10-1,NA,TRBJ2-2,NA,TGCGTAGCGGAAAACACCGGGGAGCTGTTTTTT,CVAENTGELFF
TRBV7-2,TRBD2,TRBJ2-3,NA,TGTGCCAGCAGCTTAACCGGGACTAAGTTAGATACGCAGTATTTT,CASSLTGTKLDTQYF
TRBV19,NA,TRBJ2-7,NA,TGTGCCAGTAGTCCGCCAGGACGCGTCCGTTTCGAGCAGTACTTC,CASSPPGRVRFEQYF
TRBV30,NA,TRBJ2-5,NA,TGTGCCTGGAGCGGGGACTCCCAAGAGACCCAGTACTTC,CAWSGDSQETQYF
TRBV25-1,NA,TRBJ2-7,NA,TGTGCCAGCAGTACGAACAGGTGGGGTTACGAGCAGTACTTC,CASSTNRWGYEQYF
TRBV27,NA,TRBJ2-3,NA,TGTGCCAGCAGTTTATTACGGGTAGATACGCAGTATTTT,CASSLLRVDTQYF
TRBV28,NA,TRBJ2-5,NA,TGTGCCAGCAGTTTATTCGGGGGAAGGGAGACCCAGTACTTC,CASSLFGGRETQYF
TRBV6-1,TRBD1,TRBJ2-5,NA,TGTGCCAGCAGTGAAATTGGGACAGGGGGCTTGGAGACCCAGTACTTC,CASSEIGTGGLETQYF
TRBV9,NA,TRBJ2-3,NA,TGTGCCAGCAGCCAGCCAGCTATGATTGGCACAGATACGCAGTATTTT,CASSQPAMIGTDTQYF
TRBV28,NA,TRBJ2-5,NA,TGTGCCAGCAGTTTAGAAGAGACCCAGTACTTC,CASSLEETQYF
TRBV6-6,TRBD2,TRBJ2-3,NA,TGTGCCAGCAGTTCGGGAGGGAGGCAGTATTTT,CASSSGGRQYF
TRBV6-1,NA,TRBJ2-3,NA,TGTGCCAGCAGTGAAATCAGATCAGATACGCAGTATTTT,CASSEIRSDTQYF
TRBV6-1,TRBD2,TRBJ2-5,NA,TGTGCCAGCAGTGAAAGGCAGACGTTAGCGGGAGTAGGAGAGACCCAGTACTTC,CASSERQTLAGVGETQYF
TRBV12-5,NA,TRBJ1-3,NA,TGTGCTAGTGGTTGGTCGGGAGAAAACACCATATATTTT,CASGWSGENTIYF
TRBV6-6,TRBD1,TRBJ2-3,NA,TGTGCCAGCATCAACGGGGACAGATACACAGATACGCAGTATTTT,CASINGDRYTDTQYF
TRBV19,NA,TRBJ1-3,NA,TGTGCCAGTACTAGGGCCGGCATCTCTGGAAACACCATATATTTT,CASTRAGISGNTIYF
TRBV2,NA,TRBJ2-3,NA,TGTGCCCGGTATGGAAGTAGGGCTAGCACAGATACGCAGTATTTT,CARYGSRASTDTQYF
TRBV18,NA,TRBJ1-4,NA,TGTGCCAGCTCACCACCTAGTGAAAAACTGTTTTTT,CASSPPSEKLFF
TRBV19,TRBD2,TRBJ2-4,once,TGTGCCAGTAGTATACCGGCTAGCGGATACAAAAACATTCAGTACTTC,CASSIPASGYKNIQYF
TRBV10-1,NA,TRBJ1-1,NA,TGCGCCAGCAGCCGCGGTGAGGGCCCGGCTTTCTTT,CASSRGEGPAFF
TRBV13,NA,TRBJ2-1,NA,TGTGCCAGCCTATCAGACGGAAACAATGAGCAGTTCTTC,CASLSDGNNEQFF
TRBV11-1,TRBD2,TRBJ2-3,once,TGTGCCAGCAGCCCACGGGAGGGTCGGGCGCTACCCACAGATACGCAGTATTTT,CASSPREGRALPTDTQYF
TRBV19,TRBD1,TRBJ2-1,NA,TGTGCCAGTAATTCCGGGACAGGGGCGAATGAGCAGTTCTTC,CASNSGTGANEQFF
TRBV15,NA,TRBJ2-7,NA,TGTGCCACCAGCAGAGAGGGGGGAGGAAACGAGCAGTACTTC,CATSREGGGNEQYF
TRBV7-7,NA,TRBJ2-7,NA,TGTGCTAGCAGCCCCCGAGTGGGAGCTTTCTACGAGCAGTACTTC,CASSPRVGAFYEQYF
TRBV4-1,NA,TRBJ1-2,NA,TGCGCCAGCAGCCTTGAGGTAATTAACTATGGCTACACCTTC,CASSLEVINYGYTF
TRBV7-8,NA,TRBJ1-2,NA,TGTGCCAGCAGCTTAGCGGTTTGGGATGGCTACACCTTC,CASSLAVWDGYTF
TRBV6-5,NA,TRBJ2-6,NA,TGTGCCAGCAGGGGGGGGCGTGCTGGGGCCAACGTCCTGACTTTC,CASRGGRAGANVLTF
TRBV27,TRBD2,TRBJ2-5,NA,TGTGCCAGCAGTTTGACACCGGGACTAGCGAGGGAGACCCAGTACTTC,CASSLTPGLARETQYF
TRBV29-1,NA,TRBJ1-1,NA,TGCAGCGTTCAACAGACGGGGGGAACTGAAGCTTTCTTT,CSVQQTGGTEAFF
TRBV7-9,NA,TRBJ1-3,few,TGTGCCAGCAACCCTGGAGGTTCTGGAAACACCATATATTTT,CASNPGGSGNTIYF
TRBV28,NA,TRBJ1-2,NA,TGTGCCAGCAGTTACCTGGGGGGGGCGCAGGGTAACTATGGCTACACCTTC,CASSYLGGAQGNYGYTF
TRBV10-3,TRBD2,TRBJ2-1,NA,TGTGCCATCAGTAGCGGGGAGGGCTCCTACAATGAGCAGTTCTTC,CAISSGEGSYNEQFF
TRBV5-6,TRBD1,TRBJ1-1,NA,TGTGCCAGCAGCTTAGGACAGGGAGACGCTGAAGCTTTCTTT,CASSLGQGDAEAFF
TRBV10-2,TRBD2,TRBJ2-7,NA,TGCGCCAGCAGTGAGAACCGCGGGAGAAAACGCTACGAGCAGTACTTC,CASSENRGRKRYEQYF
TRBV18,TRBD1,TRBJ2-2,once,TGTGCCAGCTCAGACAGGGTCACCGGGGAGCTGTTTTTT,CASSDRVTGELFF
TRBV28,NA,TRBJ2-3,few,TGTGCCAGCAGTATCTTTACTATGTACACAGATACGCAGTATTTT,CASSIFTMYTDTQYF
TRBV11-2,TRBD2,TRBJ2-1,NA,TGTGCCAGCAGCTTGCGTGGTAGCGGGAGTACTAATGAGCAGTTCTTC,CASSLRGSGSTNEQFF
TRBV9,NA,TRBJ2-3,NA,TGTGCCAGCAGCGTAGCTAGTGGGAACCGCGCAGATACGCAGTATTTT,CASSVASGNRADTQYF
TRBV4-1,NA,TRBJ2-5,NA,TGCGCCAGCAGCTGGTTCGCACAAGAGACCCAGTACTTC,CASSWFAQETQYF
TRBV6-5,NA,TRBJ1-4,NA,TGTGCCAGCAGTTACAGGGGGAAGGCAACTAATGAAAAACTGTTTTTT,CASSYRGKATNEKLFF